The clone carrying this TCR beta chain is a singleton in its sample. This record belongs to a study of blood T cell repertoires in COVID-19. As for the study in general: Samples of COVID-19 (acute and convalescent) were obtained from the United States, Italy and Spain.

TCRdb keeps only in-frame clones here, not all; method: immunoSEQ multiplex PCR. The table records about 87,000 clones, about 83% of them present only once. CDR3 size: 11 residues. Trimming shortened V by 3 bases and J by 13 bases, and 12 bases separated the two germline ends. Germline CDR1 and CDR2: MNHEY and SVGAGI. The sequence came from a woman in her 70s with acute or convalescent COVID-19. This sequence joins TRBV6-5 and TRBJ1-1, with D perhaps matching TRBD1 (5 bases). Sequencing was performed on peripheral blood. DNA of the CDR3: TGTGCCAGCAGTTATTCGGGGGTAGGTTTCTTT. Amino acids: CASSYSGVGFF.